This T cell receptor (beta chain) is from a study of PD-1 blockade in classical Hodgkin lymphoma. Overall study results and limits: Compared with healthy donors, newly diagnosed patients reportedly showed lower baseline TCR diversity.

A remark on this clone: As yet, its antigen is unknown.

Trimming shortened V by 4 bases and J by 0 bases, and 7 bases separated the two germline ends. The germline gives CDR1 SQVTM, CDR2 ANQGSEA. The CDR3 totals 13 residues. Described time point: cycle 4 day 1 (C4D1), after 5 to 7 weeks of nivolumab. Following autologous stem cell transplantation, relapse occurred in every patient, and exposure to brentuximab vedotin varied. TCRdb's copy holds only in-frame clones and misses some; the assay was immunoSEQ multiplex PCR. This table has 110,000 or so clones, approximately 89% appearing once. The input for sequencing was peripheral blood mononuclear cells (PBMCs), taken before the fourth cycle of nivolumab. The chain employs TRBV29-1 and TRBJ1-5; maybe TRBD1 (6 bases). The TCR was taken from a human donor with classical Hodgkin lymphoma. The CDR3 region is CSVGTDSNQPQHF. CDR3 nucleotide sequence: TGCAGCGTTGGGACAGATAGCAATCAGCCCCAGCATTTT.